This T cell receptor (beta chain) was retrieved from a study of blood T cell repertoires in COVID-19. CDR1 and CDR2 (germline): SNHLY, FYNNEI. The CDR3 has 12 amino acids. Trimming cost V 6 bases and J 4 bases, with 9 bases left between them. Sequencing was performed with immunoSEQ multiplex PCR; in TCRdb, only in-frame clones are kept and a portion is missing. Altogether some 180,000 clones are present, around 82% being singletons, with the ten largest covering approximately 10%. Material: peripheral blood. This clonotype was sampled from a man aged 65 to 79 with active or convalescent COVID-19. V is TRBV2 and J is TRBJ1-1, with a possible D match to TRBD1 (5 bases). CDR3 sequence reads: CASSFGGTEAFF. The CDR3, as DNA: TGTGCCAGCAGCTTCGGGGGCACTGAAGCTTTCTTT.